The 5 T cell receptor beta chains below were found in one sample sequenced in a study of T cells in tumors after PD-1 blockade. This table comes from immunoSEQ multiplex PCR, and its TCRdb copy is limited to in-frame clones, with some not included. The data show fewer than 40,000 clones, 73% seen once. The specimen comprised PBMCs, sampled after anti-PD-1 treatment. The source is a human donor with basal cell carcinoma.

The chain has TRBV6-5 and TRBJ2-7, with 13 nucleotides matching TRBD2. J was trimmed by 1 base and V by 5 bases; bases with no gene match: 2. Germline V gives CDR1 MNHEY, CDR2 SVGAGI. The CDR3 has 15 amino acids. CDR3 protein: CASSLLAGGSYEQYF. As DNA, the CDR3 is TGTGCCAGCAGTCTACTAGCGGGGGGGTCCTACGAGCAGTACTTC.

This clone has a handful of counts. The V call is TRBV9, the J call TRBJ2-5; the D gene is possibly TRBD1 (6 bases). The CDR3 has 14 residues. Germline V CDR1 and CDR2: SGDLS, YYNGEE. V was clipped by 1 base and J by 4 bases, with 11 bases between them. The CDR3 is CASSVTGTGETQYF. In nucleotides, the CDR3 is TGTGCCAGCAGCGTAACAGGGACGGGAGAGACCCAGTACTTC.

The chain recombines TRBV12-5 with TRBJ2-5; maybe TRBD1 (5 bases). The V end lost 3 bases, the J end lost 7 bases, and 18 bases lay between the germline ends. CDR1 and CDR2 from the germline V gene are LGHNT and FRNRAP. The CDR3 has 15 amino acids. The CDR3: CASGFQLVGPGTQYF. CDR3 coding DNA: TGTGCTAGTGGTTTCCAGTTAGTGGGGCCGGGGACCCAGTACTTC.

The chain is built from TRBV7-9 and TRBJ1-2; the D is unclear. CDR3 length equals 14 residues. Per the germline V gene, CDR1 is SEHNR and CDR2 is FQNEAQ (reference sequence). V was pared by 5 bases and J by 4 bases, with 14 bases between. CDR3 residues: CASSPPAARYGYTF. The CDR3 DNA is TGTGCCAGCAGCCCTCCGGCAGCCCGCTATGGCTACACCTTC.

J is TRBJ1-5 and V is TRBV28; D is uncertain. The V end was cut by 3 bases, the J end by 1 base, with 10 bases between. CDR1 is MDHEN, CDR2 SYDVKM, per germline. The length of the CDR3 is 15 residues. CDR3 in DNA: TGTGCCAGCAGTTTGGGTACTGGGAGCAATCAGCCCCAGCATTTT. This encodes CASSLGTGSNQPQHF.